The 13 T cell receptor beta chains in this list originate from one sample, sequenced in a study of T cells in Graves' hyperthyroidism and ophthalmopathy. Researchers took RNA transcripts and amplified the TCR beta CDR3 regions from them. During a first-round RT-PCR of the TCR CDR3, the HTBI primer set was used. TCRdb redid the calling of the multiplex PCR reads with MiXCR, one entry per CDR3 protein. This table holds about 520,000 distinct CDR3 sequences, around a quarter found once. Sample: blood. All receptors come from a woman in her 30s with Graves' ophthalmopathy.

There are many counts of this clonotype. The chain links TRBV27 to TRBJ1-1; possible D gene TRBD1, 5 bases. V was shortened by 4 bases and J by 10 bases, with 19 bases between the two germline ends. This CDR3 region has 14 residues. The germline V gene has CDR1 MNHEY and CDR2 SMNVEV (reference sequence). CDR3 loop: CASSSSGRPEGAFF. CDR3 DNA: TGTGCCAGCAGTTCCTCGGGACGGCCTGAGGGAGCTTTCTTT.

Many counts were recorded for this clonotype. The genes are TRBV29-1 and TRBJ2-5, with D possibly matching TRBD1 (6 bases). Germline V CDR1 and CDR2: SQVTM, ANQGSEA. The CDR3 is 13 residues long. V was cut by 4 bases and J by 1 base, with 10 bases left in between. The CDR3 DNA sequence: TGCAGCGTTGTCAGGGGAACCCAAGAGACCCAGTACTTC. Translating it yields CSVVRGTQETQYF.

The chain recombines TRBV2 with TRBJ1-5; 8 bases match TRBD1. In germline, CDR1 is SNHLY, CDR2 FYNNEI. The CDR3 runs 14 residues. The ends lost 4 bases at V and 4 bases at J; junction bases unmatched: 3. This chain's CDR3 is CASSGDRGNQPQHF. In DNA form, the CDR3 reads TGTGCCAGCAGTGGAGACAGGGGAAATCAGCCCCAGCATTTT.

This clonotype was seen at least ten times. The V gene is TRBV6-2 or TRBV6-3, the J gene TRBJ1-1; 8 bases map to TRBD1. CDR3 length equals 12 residues. Germline CDR1 reads MNHEY; CDR2 reads SVGEGT. Trimming at V came to 7 bases and at J to 7 bases, leaving 5 bases not matched to a gene. The DNA for the CDR3 is TGTGCCAGCACCAGGGGGACAGGTGAAGCTTTCTTT. Translation: CASTRGTGEAFF.

Concerning this clonotype: This sequence may be a read error, since a much larger clone differs from it by one base. The chain uses TRBV30 and TRBJ2-7, with a tentative D call TRBD1 (6 bases). CDR1 GTSNPN and CDR2 SVGIG come from the germline V gene (reference sequence). This CDR3 contains 13 residues. The CDR3 region has the DNA TGTGCACAAGGGGCTGGGGGCCTTTACGAGCAGTACTTC. It is translated as CAQGAGGLYEQYF.

Ten or more counts support this clonotype. The J gene is TRBJ1-2, the V gene TRBV4-2, with D hard to call. Trimming shortened V by 0 bases and J by 6 bases, and 17 bases separated the two germline ends. The CDR3 has 16 amino acids. Germline assignment: CDR1 LGHNA and CDR2 YNFKEQ. The chain's CDR3 is CASSQELNSGRNGYTF. The CDR3 DNA reads TGTGCCAGCAGCCAAGAACTTAACAGCGGTAGGAATGGCTACACCTTC.

The chain is built from TRBV28 and TRBJ2-2; D gene uncertain. This CDR3 spans 14 amino acids. Germline CDR1 and CDR2: MDHEN and SYDVKM. The V gene lost 7 bases and the J gene lost 2 bases, with 11 bases spanning the gap. CDR3 loop: CASTLVGNTGELFF. CDR3 coding DNA: TGTGCCAGCACCCTTGTCGGCAACACCGGGGAGCTGTTTTTT.

This clonotype was recorded a few times. This chain uses TRBV12-3 or TRBV12-4 with TRBJ2-6, with 9 bases fitting TRBD1. After removal of 2 bases from V and 4 bases from J, the junction contained 9 bases not matched to a gene. This CDR3 has 18 residues. The DNA of the CDR3 is TGTGCCAGCAGTTTATCCCCGGGACAGGGTTCAGGGGCCAACGTCCTGACTTTC. This gives the protein CASSLSPGQGSGANVLTF.

This clonotype was observed a single time. The chain recombines TRBV5-1 with TRBJ1-1; D gene unclear. Trimming left V 5 bases short and J 0 bases short, with 14 bases between. The CDR3 runs 15 residues. Germline V gene lookup returns CDR1 SGHRS and CDR2 YFSETQ. The CDR3 sequence: CASSLNLGMNTEAFF. The CDR3, as DNA: TGCGCCAGCAGTCTCAACCTCGGGATGAACACTGAAGCTTTCTTT.

The sample holds many counts of this clonotype. The V gene is TRBV15, the J gene TRBJ2-7, with D perhaps matching TRBD1 (6 bases). Germline assignment: CDR1 LNHNV and CDR2 YYDKDF (reference sequence). V shed 0 bases and J shed 0 bases, with 15 bases lying between them. The CDR3 is made up of 17 amino acids. The CDR3 DNA is TGTGCCACCAGCAGAGATCTTTGGGACACACACTCCTACGAGCAGTACTTC. It yields the protein CATSRDLWDTHSYEQYF.

The chain combines TRBV6-5 with TRBJ2-7; 10 bases agree with TRBD1. V lost 2 bases, J lost 3 bases, and 10 bases stayed unmatched. This CDR3 is built from 17 residues. Germline loops: CDR1 MNHEY, CDR2 SVGAGI. CDR3 residues: CASSYQTGQGTDYEQYF. The DNA for the CDR3 is TGTGCCAGCAGTTACCAAACGGGACAGGGGACCGACTACGAGCAGTACTTC.

Many counts were recorded for this clonotype. J is TRBJ2-4 and V is TRBV28; TRBD2 matches at 8 bases. The germline gives CDR1 MDHEN, CDR2 SYDVKM. This CDR3 contains 14 residues. With V trimmed by 10 bases and J by 2 bases, 7 bases remained unmatched. CDR3 region: CATRGGGPKNIQYF. The CDR3 coding sequence is TGTGCCACCCGAGGCGGGGGGCCCAAAAACATTCAGTACTTC.

This clonotype was seen a handful of times. This rearrangement joins TRBV10-3 to TRBJ2-7, with D perhaps matching TRBD1 (5 bases). Trimming cost V 2 bases and J 2 bases, with 10 bases left between them. The length of the CDR3 is 14 residues. CDR1 is ENHRY and CDR2 is SYGVKD in the germline V gene. As DNA, the CDR3 is TGTGCCATCAGTGAGCGGACACTAACCTACGAGCAGTACTTC. Protein sequence: CAISERTLTYEQYF.